The next 29 T cell receptor beta chains were all read from a single sample in a study of cytomegalovirus exposure and HLA in healthy donors. With 60 Vbeta and 13 Jbeta primers, the PCR was carried out. Sequenced by immunoSEQ multiplex PCR; TCRdb stores in-frame clones only, minus some. The table shows 150,000 or so clones, with over 75% occurring only once. Material for sequencing was PBMCs. The receptors come from a woman aged 25 to 39 in good health and CMV-seronegative.

The rearrangement joins TRBV5-5 to TRBJ2-7; TRBD2 matches at 7 bases. The CDR3 loop spans 15 amino acids. CDR1 is SGHKS, CDR2 YYEKEE, per germline (reference sequence). V was clipped by 3 bases and J by 5 bases; unmatched bases: 11. CDR3 in amino acids: CASSSPLGGINEQYF. CDR3 in DNA: TGTGCCAGCAGCTCCCCTCTCGGGGGGATCAACGAGCAGTACTTC.

V is TRBV27 and J is TRBJ2-2; D perhaps matches TRBD2 (5 bases). CDR1 and CDR2 from the germline V gene are MNHEY and SMNVEV (reference sequence). The CDR3 has 14 amino acids. V lost 4 bases, J lost 3 bases, and 9 bases lay in between. In DNA form, the CDR3 reads TGTGCCAGCAGTTCCTCGGGATACACCGGGGAGCTGTTTTTT. Amino acids: CASSSSGYTGELFF.

Notes on this clone: An end of the junction does not agree with germline; a read error may underlie this. The V gene is TRBV5-1, the J gene TRBJ2-2; D perhaps matches TRBD2 (6 bases). Germline CDR1 SGHRS, CDR2 YFSETQ. The CDR3 has 15 residues. Here the CDR3 reads CASSLAAGWTGELFF. The CDR3 DNA follows: TGCGCCAGCAGCTTGGCCGCGGGATGGACCGGGGAGCTATTTTTT.

The chain has TRBV5-1 and TRBJ2-7, with a weak D call TRBD2 (5 bases). The germline V gene encodes CDR1 SGHRS and CDR2 YFSETQ. The length of the CDR3 is 15 residues. V was clipped by 6 bases and J by 4 bases, with 20 bases between them. The CDR3 region has the DNA TGCGCCAGCAAGGAGGAGATTCCATCTAGGTACGAGCAGTACTTC. It translates to CASKEEIPSRYEQYF.

The chain employs TRBV25-1 and TRBJ1-3, with D perhaps TRBD1 (5 bases). The CDR3 runs to 14 residues. V gave up 4 bases and J gave up 4 bases, with 11 bases separating them. CDR1 and CDR2 (germline): MGHDK, SYGVNS. As DNA, the CDR3 is TGTGCCAGCAGTGGGCAGGGCAAGGGAAACACCATATATTTT. Protein product: CASSGQGKGNTIYF.

This clone is a singleton in its sample. The chain links TRBV14 to TRBJ2-1; D is possibly TRBD1 (5 bases). CDR3 length: 13 amino acids. The germline V gene encodes CDR1 SGHDN and CDR2 FVKESK. V was shortened by 0 bases and J by 14 bases, with 14 bases between the two germline ends. CDR3 nucleotides: TGTGCCAGCAGCCAAGATCCCCAGGGTCCCGAGTTCTTC. Residues: CASSQDPQGPEFF.

DNA of the CDR3: TGTGCCAGCAGCTTAGCGACGACTCTCAATGAGCAGTTCTTC. Its protein product is CASSLATTLNEQFF. The chain recombines TRBV7-8 with TRBJ2-1, with D unclear. The CDR3 has 14 residues. The germline V gene encodes CDR1 SGHVS and CDR2 FQNEAQ. V lost 0 bases and J lost 6, with 9 bases in between.

This clone has only a few counts. The rearrangement joins TRBV28 to TRBJ2-7; D is ambiguous. In germline, CDR1 is MDHEN, CDR2 SYDVKM. V was trimmed by 7 bases and J by 5 bases, leaving 9 bases between them. The CDR3 runs 11 residues. The CDR3 DNA follows: TGTGCCAGCAATAGGAGAAACGAGCAGTACTTC. It translates to CASNRRNEQYF.

The chain combines TRBV5-1 with TRBJ2-7; D is possibly TRBD1 (6 bases). V lost 0 bases to trimming and J lost 0 bases, with 19 bases between them. Germline CDR1 reads SGHRS; CDR2 reads YFSETQ. There are 18 residues in the CDR3. DNA for the CDR3: TGCGCCAGCAGCTTGGGGCGCCGGGACACCTTCTCCTCCTACGAGCAGTACTTC. This codes for CASSLGRRDTFSSYEQYF. Full variable domain (remainder filled in from reference TRBV5-1 and TRBJ2-7): KAGVTQTPRYLIKTRGQQVTLSCSPISGHRSVSWYQQTPGQGLQFLFEYFSETQRNKGNFPGRFSGRQFSNSRSEMNVSTLELGDSALYLCASSLGRRDTFSSYEQYFGPGTRLTVT.

V gene TRBV7-9 combines with J gene TRBJ2-7; D might be TRBD1 (6 bases). The CDR3 is 17 amino acids. Germline V gives CDR1 SEHNR, CDR2 FQNEAQ (reference sequence). The ends were cut back, 2 bases at V and 0 bases at J, with 17 bases in the middle. The CDR3 bases are TGTGCCAGCAGCTTATTACCGCAGGGGAGAAACTCCTACGAGCAGTACTTC. It translates to CASSLLPQGRNSYEQYF.

V and J are TRBV6-6 and TRBJ1-4, with D hard to call. V lost 2 bases and J 0 bases, leaving 4 bases between the germline ends. The CDR3 extends over 14 amino acids. Germline V gene data show CDR1 as MNHNY and CDR2 as SVGAGI (reference sequence). The CDR3, as DNA: TGTGCCAGCAGTTACACAGCAACTAATGAAAAACTGTTTTTT. It codes for CASSYTATNEKLFF.

This CDR3 reads CASSSLGTDSGGYTF. The CDR3 coding sequence is TGTGCCAGCAGCTCCCTAGGGACAGATTCGGGTGGCTACACCTTC. The chain recombines TRBV7-9 with TRBJ1-2, with 7 bases matching TRBD1. The CDR3 has 15 residues. Germline assignment: CDR1 SEHNR and CDR2 FQNEAQ (reference sequence). Unmatched junction bases numbered 12, after V lost 4 bases and J lost 7 bases. Variable domain in full (rest from reference TRBV7-9 and TRBJ1-2): DTGVSQNPRHKITKRGQNVTFRCDPISEHNRLYWYRQTLGQGPEFLTYFQNEAQLEKSRLLSDRFSAERPKGSFSTLEIQRTEQGDSAMYLCASSSLGTDSGGYTFGSGTRLTVV.

The CDR3 protein is CASSLIAEYNEQFF. The CDR3 nucleotides are TGTGCCAGCAGCTTAATAGCGGAGTACAATGAGCAGTTCTTC. This sequence joins TRBV7-9 and TRBJ2-1, with a tentative D call TRBD2 (6 bases). The CDR3 runs 14 residues. Per germline, CDR1 SEHNR and CDR2 FQNEAQ (reference sequence). V was shortened by 2 bases and J by 4 bases, with 9 bases between the two germline ends.

The chain uses TRBV5-1 and TRBJ1-1; 7 positions match TRBD1. CDR3 size: 15 residues. V was clipped by 3 bases and J by 2 bases; unmatched bases: 7. The germline CDR1 and CDR2 sequences are SGHRS and YFSETQ. CDR3 residues: CASSSTTGSNTEAFF. CDR3 nucleotide sequence: TGCGCCAGCAGCTCCACGACAGGGAGTAACACTGAAGCTTTCTTT.

The V and J genes are TRBV15 and TRBJ1-1; D is unresolved. The V end lost 3 bases, the J end lost 0 bases, and 11 bases lay between the germline ends. This CDR3 has 15 residues. The germline V gene encodes CDR1 LNHNV and CDR2 YYDKDF (reference sequence). CDR3 amino acids: CATSRRAGLNTEAFF. As DNA, the CDR3 is TGTGCCACCAGCAGGAGAGCGGGGTTGAACACTGAAGCTTTCTTT.

The chain couples TRBV6-5 to TRBJ1-2; D unclear. From germline, CDR1 is MNHEY and CDR2 SVGAGI. The CDR3 contains 13 residues. Trimming took 3 bases from V and 8 from J, leaving 13 bases between them. The CDR3 reads CASSYGPVSGYTF. CDR3 coding DNA: TGTGCCAGCAGTTATGGGCCGGTGAGCGGCTACACCTTC.

The chain couples TRBV18 to TRBJ2-1; a weak D match, TRBD1 (6 bases). The CDR3 is 15 amino acids. Trimming took 3 bases from V and 6 from J, leaving 15 bases between them. Germline values: CDR1 KGHSH, CDR2 LQKENI. Here the CDR3 reads CASSPAWGLGNEQFF. The CDR3 nucleotides are TGTGCCAGCTCACCTGCATGGGGGCTTGGCAATGAGCAGTTCTTC. Complete variable domain (other parts from reference TRBV18 and TRBJ2-1): NAGVMQNPRHLVRRRGQEARLRCSPMKGHSHVYWYRQLPEEGLKFMVYLQKENIIDESGMPKERFSAEFPKEGPSILRIQQVVRGDSAAYFCASSPAWGLGNEQFFGPGTRLTVL.

This clone was seen a few times. This chain links TRBV6-1 with TRBJ1-2, with TRBD1 matching 8 bases. J gave up 4 bases and V 6 bases, and 7 bases lay outside the gene matches. The germline V gene has CDR1 MNHNS and CDR2 SASEGT. The CDR3 extends over 14 amino acids. CDR3 sequence reads: CASRAGGGSYGYTF. The CDR3 DNA reads as TGTGCCAGCAGGGCAGGGGGCGGGAGCTATGGCTACACCTTC.

This clone occurred once. The chain uses TRBV6-6 and TRBJ2-2; TRBD1 agrees at 7 bases. V shed 6 bases and J 6 bases; nucleotides not matched to a gene: 10. This CDR3 region has 15 residues. Germline values: CDR1 MNHNY, CDR2 SVGAGI (reference sequence). In DNA form, the CDR3 reads TGTGCCAGCAGAGTCATTAGGGGGCCCGCCGGGGAGCTGTTTTTT. Protein product: CASRVIRGPAGELFF.

The rearrangement joins TRBV25-1 to TRBJ1-4; 7 bases are a match to TRBD1. The germline V gene encodes CDR1 MGHDK and CDR2 SYGVNS. This CDR3 spans 15 amino acids. The V gene end was trimmed by 4 bases and the J gene end by 5 bases; junction bases not matched to a gene: 7. The CDR3 DNA follows: TGTGCCAGCAGTGCTCCGGACAGGCTAAATGAAAAACTGTTTTTT. Translated, it gives CASSAPDRLNEKLFF.

The chain recombines TRBV2 with TRBJ1-3, with 9 bases lining up with TRBD1. Trimming cost V 6 bases and J 0 bases; bases outside gene matches: 12. This CDR3 is 18 amino acids long. Germline loops: CDR1 SNHLY, CDR2 FYNNEI. CDR3 amino acids: CASRIVRTGDFSGNTIYF. CDR3 in DNA: TGTGCCAGCAGGATAGTTAGGACAGGGGACTTCTCTGGAAACACCATATATTTT.

This clone was counted between two and nine times. A junction boundary mismatches the germline segment, possibly from a read error. The chain employs TRBV15 and TRBJ2-1; TRBD1 agrees at 7 bases. The CDR3 totals 12 residues. Germline-derived CDR1 and CDR2 are LNHNV and YYDKDF (reference sequence). The CDR3 is CATSRAGQLPVF. CDR3 DNA: TGTGCCACCAGCAGAGCGGGACAGCTTCCAGTCTTC.

The chain joins TRBV18 to TRBJ2-1, with 7 bases identical to TRBD1. The CDR3 contains 16 residues. V lost 3 bases, J lost 7 bases, and 12 bases stayed unmatched. Per germline, CDR1 KGHSH and CDR2 LQKENI. The CDR3 region has the DNA TGTGCCAGCTCACCCATTCCGACAGGGAAATATAATGAGCAGTTCTTC. Amino acids: CASSPIPTGKYNEQFF.

The rearrangement links TRBV5-1 to TRBJ1-2; D is perhaps TRBD1 (6 bases). V lost 0 bases and J 3 bases, leaving 12 bases between the germline ends. Looked up from germline, CDR1 is SGHRS and CDR2 is YFSETQ. CDR3 length: 15 amino acids. CDR3 nucleotides: TGCGCCAGCAGCTTGGGTGAGGGGGATCACTATGGCTACACCTTC. It specifies CASSLGEGDHYGYTF. Full variable domain (outside the CDR3, taken from reference TRBV5-1 and TRBJ1-2): KAGVTQTPRYLIKTRGQQVTLSCSPISGHRSVSWYQQTPGQGLQFLFEYFSETQRNKGNFPGRFSGRQFSNSRSEMNVSTLELGDSALYLCASSLGEGDHYGYTFGSGTRLTVV.

About this clone itself: In the same sample, other DNA sequences code for this CDR3. In nucleotides, the CDR3 is TGTGCCAGCAGCCCGAGGTTGTACGAGCAGTACTTC. Translated: CASSPRLYEQYF. The chain recombines TRBV7-9 with TRBJ2-7, with unresolved D. Trimming cost V 5 bases and J 4 bases, with 9 bases left between them. Looked up from germline, CDR1 is SEHNR and CDR2 is FQNEAQ (reference sequence). The CDR3 consists of 12 residues.

The gene calls are TRBV28 and TRBJ1-3; 10 nucleotides match TRBD1. CDR1 and CDR2 (germline): MDHEN, SYDVKM. The CDR3 extends over 16 amino acids. V was pared by 2 bases and J by 0 bases, with 1 base of the junction left unmatched. CDR3 sequence reads: CASSLRTGGSGNTIYF. The DNA of the CDR3 is TGTGCCAGCAGTTTAAGGACAGGGGGCTCTGGAAACACCATATATTTT.

This chain connects TRBV18 to TRBJ1-3; no clear D. The V end was cut by 3 bases, the J end by 0 bases, with 9 bases between. Germline assignment: CDR1 KGHSH and CDR2 LQKENI. The CDR3 is made up of 15 amino acids. CDR3: CASSPAQLSGNTIYF. Here the CDR3 DNA reads TGTGCCAGCTCACCGGCACAGCTCTCTGGAAACACCATATATTTT.

About this clone: The germline gene is not matched at one end of the junction; a read error may be the cause. This chain connects TRBV2 to TRBJ2-7; 8 positions match TRBD1. Germline V gene data show CDR1 as SNHLY and CDR2 as FYNNEI. The CDR3 covers 13 residues. This CDR3 is CTSSDRGSYEQYF. The CDR3 DNA reads TGTACCAGCAGTGACAGGGGTTCCTACGAGCAGTACTTC. Based on the CDR3 plus reference TRBV2 and TRBJ2-7, the full variable domain is EPEVTQTPSHQVTQMGQEVILRCVPISNHLYFYWYRQILGQKVEFLVSFYNNEISEKSEIFDDQFSVERPDGSNFTLKIRSTKLEDSAMYFCTSSDRGSYEQYFGPGTRLTVT.

The rearrangement uses TRBV9 and TRBJ1-2; D uncertain. CDR1 and CDR2 from the germline V gene are SGDLS and YYNGEE. This CDR3 comprises 13 residues. Between the trimmed V and J ends, which lost 6 bases and 8 bases, there was a span of 17 bases. In DNA form, the CDR3 reads TGTGCCAGCAACCCCCGAGGGCCTAGCGGCTACACCTTC. This gives the protein CASNPRGPSGYTF.